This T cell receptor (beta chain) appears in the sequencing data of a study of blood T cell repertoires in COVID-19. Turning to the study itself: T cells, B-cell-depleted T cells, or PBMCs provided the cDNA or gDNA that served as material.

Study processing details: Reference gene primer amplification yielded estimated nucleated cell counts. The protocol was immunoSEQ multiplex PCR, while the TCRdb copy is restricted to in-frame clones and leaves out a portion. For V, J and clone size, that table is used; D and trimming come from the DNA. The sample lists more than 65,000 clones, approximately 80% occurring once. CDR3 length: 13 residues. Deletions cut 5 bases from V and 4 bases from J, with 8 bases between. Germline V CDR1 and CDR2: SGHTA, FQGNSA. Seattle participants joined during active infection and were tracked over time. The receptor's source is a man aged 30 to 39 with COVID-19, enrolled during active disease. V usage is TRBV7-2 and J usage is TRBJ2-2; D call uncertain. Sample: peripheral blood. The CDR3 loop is CASSPTATGELFF. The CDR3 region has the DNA TGTGCCAGCAGCCCAACAGCCACCGGGGAGCTGTTTTTT. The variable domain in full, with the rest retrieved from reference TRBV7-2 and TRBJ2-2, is GAGVSQSPSNKVTEKGKDVELRCDPISGHTALYWYRQSLGQGLEFLIYFQGNSAPDKSGLPSDRFSAERTGGSVSTLTIQRTQQEDSAVYLCASSPTATGELFFGEGSRLTVL.